This T cell receptor beta chain was observed in a study of blood T cells in healthy people across ages (dated by TCRdb to about 2015). General notes on the study: In model experiments, roughly one uniquely barcoded TCR beta cDNA molecule per two T cells was captured by template switching. Age-related changes in TCR beta repertoire diversity were measured in the study by deep sequencing normalized with unique cDNA molecular identifiers. Four age groups were formed from the donors: young (average about 17 years), middle-aged (less than 40), aged (about 68) and long-lived (about 80). Two additional independent replicas of 1 million unique cDNA reads from the same blood draw were analyzed for two donors (one aged 18 to 30 and one aged 80 or older).

From cysteine to phenylalanine, the CDR3 is 14 amino acids long. The read is trimmed to its CDR3 DNA, 42 bases read in frame from base 1. Reading the germline V gene gives CDR1 SGHRS and CDR2 YFSETQ. Trimming costs V 2 bases and J 6 bases, and their ends lie 11 bases apart. The library was generated by 5' RACE. The sequencer listed for this sample is Illumina HiSeq 2500. A second PCR of roughly 7 to 11 cycles was performed with a sample-barcoded 5' primer and a J-beta primer mix. Each TCR beta cDNA molecule received a unique molecular identifier from a template-switch 5' adaptor carrying 12 random nucleotides. At least 3 million CDR3-containing paired-end reads were obtained from each sample. The Mint cDNA synthesis kit, primed by a TRBC-specific oligonucleotide, was used to synthesize first-strand cDNA from all RNA. All cDNA was treated with uracil-DNA glycosylase and then went through a first 18-cycle PCR with the universal primers M1SS and BC2_uni_R. In the authors' own workflow: For normalization, 1 million high-quality reads, each with a distinct molecular identifier, were randomly selected from each sample. Reads with shared molecular identifiers were discarded instead of being binned into consensus sequences. MiTCR, run with a Q25 quality threshold and the strictest error-elimination algorithm, handled CDR3 identification, clonotype clustering and error correction. A nonparametric unseen species model with Euler transformation was used to estimate lower-bound total TCR beta diversity. TCRdb cleaned the public reads at Q25 with fastp, built clones with MiXCR and kept in-frame beta chains. For every CDR3 protein sequence, its rows merge into one entry that carries the most common genes and DNA. The V and J calls shown here were made by TCRdb, not taken from the authors' results. Present in this sample are 750,000 to 950,000 distinct CDR3 sequences, around 29% of which were seen just once. Roughly 10% of the sample is held by the ten biggest clonotypes.

The full study reports these points: The CMV infection status of donors was not known, potentially confounding age-related changes in expanded clonotypes. Compared with the aged group, the long-lived group had more naive CD4+ T cells, fewer expanded clones and increased TCR diversity, suggesting age selection. Total diversity estimates from one million sequenced T cells were considered lower bounds and underestimates. Since profiling was done on bulk unsorted PBMCs, naive and antigen-experienced compartments could not be conclusively compared. As age increased, observed TCR beta diversity per million T cells dropped in a roughly linear way, and a significant reduction was already evident by age 40. There was a strong correlation between observed TCR beta diversity and the percentage of naive T cells measured by flow cytometry.

Systemically healthy Caucasian individuals from Russia, around 38 in total and aged about 6 to 100 years, were included as donors. Each donor gave approximately 9.3 milliliters of peripheral blood, collected into EDTA-treated Vacutainer tubes. Ficoll-Paque density-gradient centrifugation was used to isolate PBMCs, with at least 7 million per sample. Total RNA, at least 6 micrograms per sample, was extracted from PBMCs with Trizol reagent. For every donor, an aliquot of PBMCs went through flow cytometry to measure the percentages of naive CD45RAhigh/CD27high T cells. This clonotype was seen a few times. What antigen it recognizes has not been identified. No much larger clone exists at a distance of one base, and base qualities are not known. This sample was also put to use in a study of T cells of mothers and their children. Reported in the second study: Nine systemically healthy Caucasian individuals served as donors, namely three mothers together with their six children. cDNA synthesis used all of the extracted RNA, with roughly 1.5 ug of RNA in each 15 ul reaction. Sample barcodes and 2-4 random nucleotides were added via the M1S primer in the second PCR. Over 8 million TCR beta CDR3 reads were obtained for each mother, and 2.5 million to 3 million reads were obtained for each child. In both related and unrelated pairs, thymic selection shapes the output of TCR recombination in a similar way, with inherited differences having only a minor effect. Normalized repertoire overlap was always found to be slightly, but never significantly, higher in related mother-child pairs than in unrelated mother-child pairs. No persistent microchimeric T cell clones were detected, at a sensitivity of roughly 96 clones per million clonotypes. In the study, deep NGS was used to compare the TCR beta repertoires of mothers and children, and features distinguishing related mother-child pairs from unrelated individuals were sought. On average, the children were about 10 +/- 4 years old, while the mothers were approximately 40 +/- 4 years old. After adapters were ligated using NEBNext reagents, the libraries underwent 100+100 nt paired-end sequencing on an Illumina HiSeq 2000. To prevent cross-contamination, the mother and child libraries were prepared one month apart and sequenced in separate runs. Each donor had between 500,000 and 2,000,000 distinct TCR beta clonotypes identified. Naive TCR beta clonotypes were estimated from low-frequency clonotypes matched to each donor's FACS-determined naive share, without sorting.

Recombination linked TRBV5-1 to TRBJ2-2; TRBD1 is possibly the D segment (5 matching bases). The receptor was derived from a woman aged 40 to 55 in good health. Specimen: blood. The bases read TGCGCCAGCAGCTTCGACAGTCTGTCCGGGGAGCTGTTTTTT. Translated, it reads CASSFDSLSGELFF.